These 16 T cell receptor beta chains were all obtained from the same sample, sequenced in a study of T-cell reconstitution after alpha-beta-depleted transplantation in children. Preparing the TCRbeta library involved the use of unique molecular identifiers. In TCRdb, the PCR reads were re-called with MiXCR into one record per CDR3 protein. The repertoire holds 550,000 to 800,000 distinct CDR3 sequences, with about 12% as singletons. Source: PBMCs, taken before TCRalphabeta/CD19-depleted stem cell transplant. Source of these receptors: a girl aged 2 to 10 with congenital amegakaryocytic thrombocytopenia, due to receive a stem cell transplant.

This clonotype appeared a few times. The chain uses TRBV29-1 and TRBJ2-2; the D gene could be TRBD1 or TRBD2 (5 bases each). CDR3 length: 14 amino acids. Germline V gene lookup returns CDR1 SQVTM and CDR2 ANQGSEA. Deletions cut 7 bases from V and 2 bases from J, with 14 bases between. CDR3 region: CSARYRDNTGELFF. CDR3 nucleotide sequence: TGCAGCGCCCGGTATAGGGACAACACCGGGGAGCTGTTTTTT.

This clonotype was picked up many times. The CDR3 sequence is CASSIPGLAGVNEQFF. The DNA of the CDR3 is TGCGCCAGCAGCATCCCGGGACTAGCGGGAGTTAATGAGCAGTTCTTC. The chain recombines TRBV5-1 with TRBJ2-1; 14 bases map to TRBD2. Germline V gene sequence: CDR1 SGHRS, CDR2 YFSETQ. The V segment lost 4 bases and the J segment 7 bases; nucleotides outside the gene matches: 7. The CDR3 is made up of 16 amino acids.

This clonotype was recorded a few times. The V and J genes are TRBV21-1 and TRBJ2-1; TRBD1 is the table's D call and was not checked against the DNA. TRBV21-1 is described as a pseudogene. This CDR3 region has 18 residues. CDR3 sequence: CASSIRTGDLLGGDEQFF. The CDR3 DNA is TGTGCCAGCAGCATTCGGACAGGGGACCTCTTGGGTGGAGATGAGCAGTTCTTC.

The chain couples TRBV10-3 to TRBJ1-5; D is undetermined. The length of the CDR3 is 14 residues. Trimming stripped 6 bases from V and 6 bases from J, with 15 bases between. CDR1 ENHRY and CDR2 SYGVKD come from the germline V gene. The CDR3 DNA reads as TGTGCCATCAGCGGTAGAGCGGTGGGTCAGCCCCAGCATTTT. Protein sequence: CAISGRAVGQPQHF.

In this sample, this clonotype turned up a few times. The V and J genes are TRBV29-1 and TRBJ2-7; D might be TRBD1 or TRBD2, each matching 5 bases. Germline V gene data show CDR1 as SQVTM and CDR2 as ANQGSEA. The CDR3 consists of 13 residues. The V end was cut by 4 bases, the J end by 0 bases, with 10 bases between. The CDR3 nucleotides read TGCAGCGTTGTATTAGGGACCTCCTACGAGCAGTACTTC. Its protein is CSVVLGTSYEQYF.

This clonotype has ten or more counts. The J gene is TRBJ2-1, the V gene TRBV5-1; no firm D call. Trimming removed 4 bases at V and 4 bases at J, with 15 bases between. CDR1 and CDR2 (germline): SGHRS, YFSETQ. The CDR3 spans 15 residues. CDR3 DNA sequence: TGCGCCAGCAGCCCCCGGCGGTTCGTGTACAATGAGCAGTTCTTC. Amino acid sequence: CASSPRRFVYNEQFF.

V gene TRBV9 combines with J gene TRBJ2-1, with 15 bases aligning to TRBD2. V shed 3 bases and J 1 base; nucleotides not matched to a gene: 14. CDR1 and CDR2 from the germline V gene are SGDLS and YYNGEE. The CDR3 consists of 21 residues. Here the CDR3 reads CASSASLRTSGRATSYNEQFF. CDR3 bases: TGTGCCAGCAGCGCCTCCCTCCGGACTAGCGGGAGGGCCACATCCTACAATGAGCAGTTCTTC.

This clonotype was observed a few times. The chain is built from TRBV7-2 and TRBJ2-3; no clear D gene. Trimming shortened V by 5 bases and J by 7 bases, and 10 bases separated the two germline ends. The germline V gene has CDR1 SGHTA and CDR2 FQGNSA. This CDR3 region has 12 residues. The CDR3 DNA follows: TGTGCCAGCAGCATCGACTTGAATACGCAGTATTTT. This gives the protein CASSIDLNTQYF. The whole variable domain, filled in from reference TRBV7-2 and TRBJ2-3, reads GAGVSQSPSNKVTEKGKDVELRCDPISGHTALYWYRQSLGQGLEFLIYFQGNSAPDKSGLPSDRFSAERTGGSVSTLTIQRTQQEDSAVYLCASSIDLNTQYFGPGTRLTVL.

This clonotype was recorded at least ten times. The chain recombines TRBV12-3 or TRBV12-4 with TRBJ2-4; no firm D call. The CDR3 spans 17 residues. Trimming cost V 3 bases and J 0 bases, with 15 bases left between them. The CDR3 loop is CASSFQAGRGAKNIQYF. DNA of the CDR3: TGTGCCAGCAGTTTCCAAGCAGGTCGAGGAGCCAAAAACATTCAGTACTTC.

This clonotype has just a few counts. This rearrangement joins TRBV20-1 to TRBJ2-2; weak D call: TRBD1 (6 bases). The CDR3 extends over 14 amino acids. Trimming removed 6 bases at V and 1 base at J, with 12 bases between. Germline-derived CDR1 and CDR2 are DFQATT and SNEGSKA (reference sequence). The CDR3 DNA is TGCAGTGCAAAAGACAGGCGGAACACCGGGGAGCTGTTTTTT. Residues: CSAKDRRNTGELFF.

Ten or more counts support this clonotype. CDR3 coding DNA: TGTGCCAGCAGCGCTTGGTTGGCCAAAAACATTCAGTACTTC. Translating it yields CASSAWLAKNIQYF. This chain uses TRBV6-1 with TRBJ2-4; D ambiguous. Germline CDR1 MNHNS, CDR2 SASEGT. The CDR3 has 14 amino acids. The V and J ends lost 6 bases and 1 base respectively, with 10 bases between them.

The CDR3 bases are TGTGCCAGCGGACCGGGACTAGCGGGGATCGGAGGGGACAATGAGCAGTTCTTC. Translated, it gives CASGPGLAGIGGDNEQFF. This rearrangement joins TRBV28 to TRBJ2-1; 13 nucleotides align to TRBD2. CDR1 MDHEN and CDR2 SYDVKM come from the germline V gene. V shed 8 bases and J 5 bases; nucleotides not matched to a gene: 15. The CDR3 runs 18 residues.

This clonotype was observed at least ten times. This sequence joins TRBV20-1 and TRBJ2-7; the match to TRBD2 covers 10 bases. With V trimmed by 6 bases and J by 2 bases, 7 bases remained unmatched. From germline, CDR1 is DFQATT and CDR2 SNEGSKA (reference sequence). The CDR3 sequence is 14 residues long. The CDR3 region is CSALRLAGPYEQYF. The CDR3 DNA is TGCAGTGCCTTAAGACTAGCGGGCCCCTACGAGCAGTACTTC.

The gene calls are TRBV5-1 and TRBJ2-3, with D possibly being TRBD2 (6 bases). The germline V and J ends were trimmed by 8 bases and 5 bases, with 21 bases remaining between them. Germline-derived CDR1 and CDR2 are SGHRS and YFSETQ. CDR3 length: 15 amino acids. CDR3: CASSPGRGIEDTQYF. The DNA for the CDR3 is TGCGCCAGTTCCCCTGGCCGGGGGATTGAAGATACGCAGTATTTT.

This clonotype has ten or more counts. V and J are TRBV15 and TRBJ2-3; TRBD2 matches 13 bases. CDR3 length equals 14 residues. Germline V gives CDR1 LNHNV, CDR2 YYDKDF (reference sequence). Trimming cost V 5 bases and J 8 bases; bases outside gene matches: 4. DNA of the CDR3: TGTGCCACCAGCGGCGGACTAGCGGGAGTTACGCAGTATTTT. It codes for CATSGGLAGVTQYF.

The rearrangement links TRBV6-5 to TRBJ2-3; 8 bases match TRBD2. Trimming removed 2 bases from V and 0 bases from J; junction bases left unmatched: 4. The length of the CDR3 is 16 residues. Germline CDR1 and CDR2: MNHEY and SVGAGI. CDR3 DNA: TGTGCCAGCAGTTACCTGGCGGGAGGTAGCACAGATACGCAGTATTTT. Residues: CASSYLAGGSTDTQYF.